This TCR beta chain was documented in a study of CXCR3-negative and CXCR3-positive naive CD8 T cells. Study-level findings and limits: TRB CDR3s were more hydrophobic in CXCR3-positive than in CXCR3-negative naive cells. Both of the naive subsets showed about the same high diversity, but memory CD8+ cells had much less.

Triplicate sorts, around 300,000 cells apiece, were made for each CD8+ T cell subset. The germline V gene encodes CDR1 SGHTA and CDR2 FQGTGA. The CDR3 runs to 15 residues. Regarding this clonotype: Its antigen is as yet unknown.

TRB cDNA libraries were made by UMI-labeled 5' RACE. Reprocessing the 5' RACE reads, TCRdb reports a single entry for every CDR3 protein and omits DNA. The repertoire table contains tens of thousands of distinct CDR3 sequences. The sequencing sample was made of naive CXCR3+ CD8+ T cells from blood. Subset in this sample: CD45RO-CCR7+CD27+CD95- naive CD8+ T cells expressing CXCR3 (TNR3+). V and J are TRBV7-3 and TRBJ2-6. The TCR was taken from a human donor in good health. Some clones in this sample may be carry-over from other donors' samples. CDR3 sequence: CASSSRMTGANVLTF.